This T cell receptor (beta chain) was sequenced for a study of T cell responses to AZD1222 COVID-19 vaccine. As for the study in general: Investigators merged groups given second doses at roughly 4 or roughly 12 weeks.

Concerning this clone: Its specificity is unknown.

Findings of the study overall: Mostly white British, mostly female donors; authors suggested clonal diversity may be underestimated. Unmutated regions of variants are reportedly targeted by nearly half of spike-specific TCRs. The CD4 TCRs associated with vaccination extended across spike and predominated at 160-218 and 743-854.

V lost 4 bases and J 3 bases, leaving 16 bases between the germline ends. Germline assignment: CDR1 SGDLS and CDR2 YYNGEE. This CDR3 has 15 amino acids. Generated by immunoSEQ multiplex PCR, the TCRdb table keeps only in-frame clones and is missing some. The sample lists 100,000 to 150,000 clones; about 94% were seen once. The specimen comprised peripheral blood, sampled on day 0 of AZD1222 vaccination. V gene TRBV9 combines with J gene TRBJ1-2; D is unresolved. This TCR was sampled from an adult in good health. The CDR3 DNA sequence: TGTGCCAGCAGCTCCAAAGGCAACACGCACTATGGCTACACCTTC. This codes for CASSSKGNTHYGYTF.